The present TCR beta chain was sequenced within a study of regulatory T cells in long-lasting Graves disease. As to time point: persistent/refractory GD, antithyroid drugs over 5 years with positive TRAb. The TCR library was made from RNA that had been extracted from PBMCs in TRIzol. Building of the TCR beta libraries involved iRepertoire HTBI primers and Arm-PCR of CDR3 regions. One entry per CDR3 protein, called by TCRdb with MiXCR from the multiplex PCR reads. Here the sample spans some 470,000 distinct CDR3 sequences, about a fifth being singletons. V was trimmed by 9 bases and J by 2 bases, leaving 14 bases between them. The V gene's germline CDR1 is MNHNS and CDR2 SASEGT. The CDR3 runs to 14 residues.

The chain uses TRBV6-1 and TRBJ1-5, with a possible D match to TRBD1 (6 bases). The sample in question was peripheral blood mononuclear cells (PBMCs), obtained when the disease was refractory, from a patient treated with antithyroid drugs. This clonotype originated in a female donor with Graves disease. The CDR3 nucleotides read TGTGCCAGAACGGACAGAAGGGGCAATCAGCCCCAGCATTTT. Protein: CARTDRRGNQPQHF.